These T cell receptor beta chains were read from a single sample in a study of cytomegalovirus exposure and HLA in healthy donors. The assay was immunoSEQ multiplex PCR, and TCRdb's table has in-frame clones only and misses some. The sample holds over 200,000 clones, around 88% seen once. The sequencing input was PBMCs. The source of these receptors is a woman in her late teens or twenties in good health and CMV-seronegative. The CDR3 runs from the conserved cysteine through the conserved F or W. D genes are given only for firm matches. Some rows mark clone size as missing; the rest say once, few, many or name a class of expanded clone.

clone_size d_call j_call v_call cdr3_nt cdr3_aa
NA TRBD1 TRBJ1-1 TRBV5-1 TGCGCCAGCAGCTACCAGACAGGGCCTGAAGCTTTCTTT CASSYQTGPEAFF
NA TRBD2 TRBJ2-3 TRBV11-1 TGTGCCAGCAGCTCCCGGACTTGGGGGGGAGATACGCAGTATTTT CASSSRTWGGDTQYF
NA TRBD1 TRBJ1-1 TRBV28 TGTGCCAGCAGTTCCCCTTCAGGGGGCACCGACATGAACACTGAAGCTTTCTTT CASSSPSGGTDMNTEAFF
NA TRBD2 TRBJ2-4 TRBV2 TGTGCCAGCAGTCAACACGAGGGACTAGGACGGGGAAACATTCAGTACTTC CASSQHEGLGRGNIQYF
NA NA TRBJ2-5 TRBV29-1 TGCAGCGCCCGGAGTTATTCAGAGACCCAGTACTTC CSARSYSETQYF
NA NA TRBJ2-7 TRBV11-2 TGTGCCAGCAGCGTTCTGTTCTGGACAGAGTCCCACGAGCAGTACTTC CASSVLFWTESHEQYF
NA TRBD1 TRBJ1-2 TRBV19 TGTGCCAGTAGTACGCAGGGGGCAATAGGGAACTATGGCTACACCTTC CASSTQGAIGNYGYTF
once TRBD1 TRBJ2-1 TRBV28 TGTGCCAGCAGTCCACAGGGGGAGGACTACAATGAGCAGTTCTTC CASSPQGEDYNEQFF
NA TRBD1 TRBJ2-7 TRBV5-6 TGTGCCAGCAGCTGGGGGACAGGGATCCGAACCTACGAGCAGTACTTC CASSWGTGIRTYEQYF
NA TRBD1 TRBJ1-2 TRBV7-9 TGTGCCAGCAGCTTAGAAGTGGACAGGGCTTATGGCTACACCTTC CASSLEVDRAYGYTF
NA NA TRBJ2-7 TRBV27 TGTGCCAGCAGTTCCCTAGTTAGGACAGTCGGCGAGCAGTACTTC CASSSLVRTVGEQYF
NA NA TRBJ1-2 TRBV28 TGTGCCAGCAGCAGGGAATCCGGGACAAAATATCAGTATGACACCTTC CASSRESGTKYQYDTF
once NA TRBJ2-3 TRBV7-3 TGTGCCAGCAGCTTGACGGGAGCGAACACAGATACGCAGTATTTT CASSLTGANTDTQYF
NA NA TRBJ2-7 TRBV5-8 TGTGCCAGCAGCTCCGGATCGGCCCCCTTACAGGGACGTACCTACGAGCAGTACTTC CASSSGSAPLQGRTYEQYF
NA TRBD1 TRBJ1-2 TRBV27 TGTGCCAGCAGTTTATGGTCCCAGGGGGCCATCTATGGCTACACCTTC CASSLWSQGAIYGYTF
once NA TRBJ2-1 TRBV7-3 TGTGCCAGCAGCTTAGGGCTGTCTACCTACAATGAGCAGTTCTTC CASSLGLSTYNEQFF
NA TRBD2 TRBJ2-5 TRBV27 TGTGCCAGCAGCGACGGTAGCGGGAAGTTCATGGAGCAGTACTTC CASSDGSGKFMEQYF
NA NA TRBJ2-2 TRBV13 TGTGCCAGCAGCCCACAGGGCTGGTCGGACACCGGGGAGCTGTTTTTT CASSPQGWSDTGELFF
NA TRBD2 TRBJ2-4 TRBV7-2 TGTGCCAGCAGCATAAGCGGGAGCAAAGCCAAAAACATTCAGTACTTC CASSISGSKAKNIQYF
once TRBD2 TRBJ2-5 TRBV10-1 TGCGCCAGCAGTGAGCCTTCGACTAGCGGCCAAGAGACCCAGTACTTC CASSEPSTSGQETQYF
NA NA TRBJ1-2 TRBV27 TGTGCCAGCAGTTTATCCGCTTGGGCAGGGGATGGCTACACCTTC CASSLSAWAGDGYTF
NA TRBD1 TRBJ1-2 TRBV2 TGTGCCCACAGCACAGGGGGCGGCTATGGCTACACCTTC CAHSTGGGYGYTF
NA NA TRBJ1-4 TRBV4-1 TGCGCCTCCCGGCCGACGACCTCACTAGCTAATGAAAAACTGTTTTTT CASRPTTSLANEKLFF
NA TRBD2 TRBJ2-5 TRBV7-2 TGTGCCAGCAGCTTAGGGACTAGCGGCACGGGGGAGACCCAGTACTTC CASSLGTSGTGETQYF
NA TRBD2 TRBJ2-3 TRBV5-1 TGCGCCAGCAGCACTGGACTAGCGGGTACAGATACGCAGTATTTT CASSTGLAGTDTQYF
NA NA TRBJ2-7 TRBV5-5 TGTGCCAGCAGCTTAGACGGGAGGACAGGGTCCCCCTACGAGCAGTACTTC CASSLDGRTGSPYEQYF
few NA TRBJ2-3 TRBV10-1 TGCGCCTGCGGAGGGAAGGGTCTCCCAGATACGCAGTATTTT CACGGKGLPDTQYF
NA NA TRBJ2-3 TRBV7-8 TGTGCCCTTGGCCCGGCGGGACCCACTTTTAGCACAGATACGCAGTATTTT CALGPAGPTFSTDTQYF
NA TRBD1 TRBJ1-2 TRBV5-4 TGTGCCAGCAGCAAAGAAGCGGGACAGGGAGTCTACACCTTC CASSKEAGQGVYTF
NA NA TRBJ2-7 TRBV28 TGTGCCAGCCAAACGGGATACTCCTACGAGCAGTACTTC CASQTGYSYEQYF
NA NA TRBJ1-1 TRBV11-2 TGTGCCAGCAGCTACGGGGGAGTTGAAGCTTTCTTT CASSYGGVEAFF